One sample yielded the 27 T cell receptor beta chains listed below, sequenced in a study of blood T cell repertoires in COVID-19. Repertoires were generated with immunoSEQ multiplex PCR, while TCRdb's copy carries only in-frame clones and drops some. The sample contains approximately 300,000 clones, under 85% of which appear only once. Input material: peripheral blood. The receptors were sampled from a human donor with COVID-19, enrolled during active disease. The donor label of this sample is uncertain.

The chain links TRBV7-9 to TRBJ1-5; TRBD1 aligns across 9 bases. Trimming at V came to 2 bases and at J to 0 bases, leaving 11 bases not matched to a gene. This CDR3 spans 19 amino acids. Germline CDR1 SEHNR, CDR2 FQNEAQ (reference sequence). The CDR3 DNA sequence: TGTGCCAGCAGCTTATTCCGCGGCACAGGGGGCCGTAGCAATCAGCCCCAGCATTTT. As protein: CASSLFRGTGGRSNQPQHF.

J is TRBJ1-1 and V is TRBV7-9; D remains unclear. The CDR3 length is 13 residues. Germline values: CDR1 SEHNR, CDR2 FQNEAQ (reference sequence). The V and J ends lost 0 bases and 5 bases respectively, with 7 bases between them. CDR3 region: CASSLATGTEAFF. The CDR3 DNA is TGTGCCAGCAGCTTAGCGACGGGGACTGAAGCTTTCTTT.

The chain joins TRBV28 to TRBJ2-2; 7 positions agree with TRBD2. V was pared by 2 bases and J by 4 bases, with 7 bases of the junction left unmatched. This CDR3 contains 16 residues. CDR1 is MDHEN and CDR2 is SYDVKM in the germline V gene. This CDR3 is CASSLRGGRFTGELFF. CDR3 nucleotides: TGTGCCAGCAGTTTAAGGGGCGGGAGATTCACCGGGGAGCTGTTTTTT.

This clone has just a few counts. The rearrangement uses TRBV5-1 and TRBJ1-2; weak D call: TRBD1 (6 bases). Germline V gene lookup returns CDR1 SGHRS and CDR2 YFSETQ. The CDR3 is made up of 14 amino acids. Trimming removed 2 bases at V and 3 bases at J, with 11 bases between. CDR3 coding DNA: TGCGCCAGCAGCTTATCAGGGGCCGACTATGGCTACACCTTC. This encodes CASSLSGADYGYTF.

The chain joins TRBV28 to TRBJ2-7; unclear D gene. Germline V gene sequence: CDR1 MDHEN, CDR2 SYDVKM. V shed 1 base and J shed 4 bases, with 11 bases lying between them. CDR3 length: 14 residues. The CDR3 loop is CASSLLRRGYEQYF. CDR3 nucleotides: TGTGCCAGCAGTTTATTGAGGAGAGGTTACGAGCAGTACTTC.

This clone was counted a single time. A much more abundant neighbour one base away suggests this may be a read error. Other DNA sequences in the same sample also yield this CDR3. The rearrangement links TRBV7-3 to TRBJ1-1, with TRBD1 matching 8 bases. Germline values: CDR1 SGHTA, CDR2 FQGTGA. The CDR3 totals 13 residues. CDR3 sequence: CASSLTGGTEAFF. CDR3 bases: TGTGCCAGCAGCCTAACAGGGGGCACTGAAGCTTTCTTT. Together with reference TRBV7-3 and TRBJ1-1, the CDR3 gives the full variable domain: GAGVSQTPSNKVTEKGKYVELRCDPISGHTALYWYRQSLGQGPEFLIYFQGTGAADDSGLPNDRFFAVRPEGSVSTLKIQRTERGDSAVYLCASSLTGGTEAFFGQGTRLTVV.

This chain joins TRBV6-2 or TRBV6-3 and TRBJ1-1; 8 bases align to TRBD1. There are 15 residues in the CDR3. The germline CDR1 and CDR2 sequences are MNHEY and SVGEGT. Trimming cost V 6 bases and J 3 bases; bases outside gene matches: 9. The CDR3 DNA sequence: TGTGCCAGCAGCCAAACAGGGGGGGGACACACTGAAGCTTTCTTT. Protein product: CASSQTGGGHTEAFF.

V is TRBV3-1 (or the pseudogene TRBV3-2) and J is TRBJ1-3; TRBD1 is a possible D gene (5 bases). The CDR3 spans 15 residues. CDR1 LGHDT and CDR2 YNNKEL come from the germline V gene (reference sequence). V gave up 1 base and J gave up 6 bases, with 13 bases separating them. The CDR3 DNA follows: TGTGCCAGCAGCCAAGTGCGGACACCGGAAAACACCATATATTTT. This translates into CASSQVRTPENTIYF.

V gene TRBV2 combines with J gene TRBJ1-1, with D tentatively TRBD1 (5 bases). CDR1 is SNHLY, CDR2 FYNNEI, per germline. Trimming cost V 4 bases and J 4 bases, with 16 bases left between them. This CDR3 spans 15 amino acids. CDR3 in amino acids: CASSVASGSTTEAFF. The CDR3, as DNA: TGTGCCAGCAGTGTCGCTTCAGGGTCAACCACTGAAGCTTTCTTT.

This clone was observed a few times. The chain joins TRBV29-1 to TRBJ1-4; possibly TRBD1 for D (6 bases). Trimming cost V 2 bases and J 8 bases, with 15 bases left between them. The length of the CDR3 is 14 residues. CDR1 and CDR2 from the germline V gene are SQVTM and ANQGSEA. The CDR3 DNA reads TGCAGCGTTGAATTAACAGGGTGGGAAGAAAAACTGTTTTTT. This encodes CSVELTGWEEKLFF.

This chain uses TRBV7-9 with TRBJ1-1; no firm D call. Germline CDR1 is SEHNR and CDR2 is FQNEAQ (reference sequence). Trimming took 1 base from V and 3 from J, leaving 3 bases between them. The CDR3 runs 12 residues. The CDR3 nucleotides read TGTGCCAGCAGCTTAGTCGACACTGAAGCTTTCTTT. The encoded protein is CASSLVDTEAFF. The full variable domain, in which reference TRBV7-9 and TRBJ1-1 provide the parts outside the CDR3, is DTGVSQNPRHKITKRGQNVTFRCDPISEHNRLYWYRQTLGQGPEFLTYFQNEAQLEKSRLLSDRFSAERPKGSFSTLEIQRTEQGDSAMYLCASSLVDTEAFFGQGTRLTVV.

About this clone: At one of its ends the junction is not consistent with the germline gene, which may arise from a read error. The CDR3, as DNA: TGTGCTAGCAGCTTAGGACTAGGGGATTGGGGAGAGACCCAGTACTTC. It is translated as CASSLGLGDWGETQYF. The chain has TRBV7-7 and TRBJ2-5, with 7 bases aligning to TRBD2. CDR1 is SSHAT, CDR2 FNYEAQ, per germline (reference sequence). The CDR3 covers 16 residues.

V usage is TRBV10-1 and J usage is TRBJ2-1; the match to TRBD2 covers 10 bases. V shed 6 bases and J 0 bases; nucleotides not matched to a gene: 5. The CDR3 length is 16 residues. Germline lookup yields CDR1 WNHNN and CDR2 SYGVQD (reference sequence). This CDR3 is CASSLLAGLSYNEQFF. The CDR3 coding sequence is TGCGCCAGCAGCCTACTAGCGGGGCTCTCCTACAATGAGCAGTTCTTC.

This clone was detected once. The J gene is TRBJ2-1, the V gene TRBV27, with 7 bases aligning to TRBD1. V dropped 6 bases and J dropped 2; count of bases not matched to a gene: 4. Germline CDR1 MNHEY, CDR2 SMNVEV (reference sequence). This CDR3 region has 14 residues. The CDR3 loop is CASSWDSAYNEQFF. CDR3 sequence (DNA): TGTGCCAGCAGCTGGGACAGTGCCTACAATGAGCAGTTCTTC.

This sequence joins TRBV7-3 and TRBJ1-2; perhaps TRBD1 as D (5 bases). CDR3 length: 17 residues. V was clipped by 1 base and J by 2 bases, with 17 bases between them. The germline V gene encodes CDR1 SGHTA and CDR2 FQGTGA. CDR3 nucleotides: TGTGCCAGCAGCTTAAATCCCACCCCAGGGCTGAACTATGGCTACACCTTC. Amino acid sequence: CASSLNPTPGLNYGYTF.

The gene calls are TRBV5-1 and TRBJ2-1; 12 bases align to TRBD2. Trimming cost V 3 bases and J 5 bases; bases outside gene matches: 9. Germline CDR1 SGHRS, CDR2 YFSETQ. The CDR3 runs 17 residues. CDR3 in amino acids: CASSSNPTSGSHNEQFF. CDR3 nucleotides: TGCGCCAGCAGCTCAAATCCGACTAGCGGGAGTCACAATGAGCAGTTCTTC.

This chain joins TRBV9 and TRBJ1-2; D is uncertain. The CDR3 is made up of 14 amino acids. V lost 0 bases, J lost 0 bases, and 6 bases lay in between. Germline CDR1 SGDLS, CDR2 YYNGEE. CDR3: CASSVGAANYGYTF. In nucleotides, the CDR3 is TGTGCCAGCAGCGTAGGGGCAGCTAACTATGGCTACACCTTC.

This clone has only one observation. The CDR3: CASSAGSPPVWGYTF. CDR3 DNA sequence: TGTGCCAGCAGTGCAGGTTCCCCCCCAGTTTGGGGCTACACCTTC. V usage is TRBV7-2 and J usage is TRBJ1-2; no firm D call. The V and J ends lost 6 bases and 8 bases respectively, with 22 bases between them. The germline V gene has CDR1 SGHTA and CDR2 FQGNSA. The length of the CDR3 is 15 residues.

The chain joins TRBV9 to TRBJ2-3, with 10 bases lining up with TRBD2. CDR1 and CDR2 from the germline V gene are SGDLS and YYNGEE. Losses at the gene ends were 0 bases for V and 2 bases for J; bases not matched to a gene: 6. There are 17 residues in the CDR3. The CDR3 loop reads CASSVGVSGRFTDTQYF. In DNA form, the CDR3 reads TGTGCCAGCAGCGTAGGAGTTAGCGGGAGGTTCACAGATACGCAGTATTTT.

V gene TRBV6-5 combines with J gene TRBJ1-1; D is unresolved. Germline V CDR1 and CDR2: MNHEY, SVGAGI. This CDR3 region has 11 residues. The germline V and J ends were trimmed by 6 bases and 5 bases, with 7 bases remaining between them. The DNA for the CDR3 is TGTGCCAGCAGGGAGGAGACTGAAGCTTTCTTT. Translating it yields CASREETEAFF.

J is TRBJ2-1 and V is TRBV5-1, with 11 positions matching TRBD2. V gave up 3 bases and J gave up 10 bases; unmatched junction bases: 6. This CDR3 is built from 14 residues. Germline V gene lookup returns CDR1 SGHRS and CDR2 YFSETQ. The CDR3 protein is CASSSTSGSWEQFF. DNA for the CDR3: TGCGCCAGCAGCTCAACTAGCGGGAGTTGGGAGCAGTTCTTC.

This chain joins TRBV11-3 and TRBJ2-2; 9 bases match TRBD1. The length of the CDR3 is 15 residues. Germline CDR1 reads SGHNT; CDR2 reads YENEEA. J gave up 4 bases and V 3 bases, and 3 bases lay outside the gene matches. The CDR3 protein is CASSFGTGTTGELFF. DNA for the CDR3: TGTGCCAGCAGCTTTGGGACAGGGACCACCGGGGAGCTGTTTTTT.

This clone was picked up a small number of times. The CDR3 nucleotides are TGTGCCAGCAGTGAATTCGACAGTAGGAATCAGCCCCAGCATTTT. Translation: CASSEFDSRNQPQHF. The gene calls are TRBV6-1 and TRBJ1-5, with a tentative D call TRBD1 (5 bases). This CDR3 spans 15 amino acids. CDR1 is MNHNS and CDR2 is SASEGT in the germline V gene. Trimming stripped 2 bases from V and 4 bases from J, with 12 bases between.

Regarding this clone: A read error may account for a junction end that differs from germline. The CDR3 nucleotides are TGTGCCAGCAGCTCGAATAGTAGAGCAGGGGCTTTT. Its protein is CASSSNSRAGAF. The chain combines TRBV7-2 with TRBJ1-3; D possibly corresponds to TRBD1 (6 bases). Germline V gives CDR1 SGHTA, CDR2 FQGNSA. This CDR3 is built from 12 residues.

The J gene is TRBJ2-7, the V gene TRBV7-3, with D tentatively TRBD1 (6 bases). Germline CDR1 reads SGHTA; CDR2 reads FQGTGA. V was cut by 1 base and J by 1 base, with 11 bases left in between. The CDR3 is 15 amino acids. CDR3 protein: CASSLSGTSSYEQYF. The DNA of the CDR3 is TGTGCCAGCAGCTTAAGTGGGACAAGTTCCTACGAGCAGTACTTC.

In DNA form, the CDR3 reads TGTGCCAGCTCACCGGGGACAGGGGGCCCCCCTGGGGCCAACGTCCTGACTTTC. As protein: CASSPGTGGPPGANVLTF. This chain joins TRBV18 and TRBJ2-6; 12 bases align to TRBD1. The CDR3 sequence is 18 residues long. Per germline, CDR1 KGHSH and CDR2 LQKENI. Trimming cost V 3 bases and J 2 bases; bases outside gene matches: 5.

As DNA, the CDR3 is TGTGCCAGCTCACCAACGATCAGGGGACATGGTCAGCCCCAGCATTTT. Amino acid sequence: CASSPTIRGHGQPQHF. The V and J genes are TRBV18 and TRBJ1-5, with a weak D call TRBD1 (6 bases). Trimming removed 2 bases at V and 6 bases at J, with 17 bases between. From germline, CDR1 is KGHSH and CDR2 LQKENI. This CDR3 region has 16 residues.